This passage covers 16 T cell receptor beta chains from one sample sequenced in a study of blood T cell repertoires in COVID-19. Method: immunoSEQ multiplex PCR; TCRdb's copy keeps in-frame clones and lacks some. The data show more than 150,000 clones, with 75% to 80% seen just once and roughly 28% held by the top ten. The sequencing input was peripheral blood. These receptors all stem from a woman aged 65 to 85 with acute or convalescent COVID-19.

V is TRBV28 and J is TRBJ2-7; D not certain. V was trimmed by 0 bases and J by 2 bases, leaving 11 bases between them. The CDR3 runs 15 residues. The germline CDR1 and CDR2 sequences are MDHEN and SYDVKM. Here the CDR3 DNA reads TGTGCCAGCAGTTTATGGGCAGGTCCCCCCTACGAGCAGTACTTC. The encoded protein is CASSLWAGPPYEQYF. Supplemented by reference TRBV28 and TRBJ2-7, the full variable domain reads DVKVTQSSRYLVKRTGEKVFLECVQDMDHENMFWYRQDPGLGLRLIYFSYDVKMKEKGDIPEGYSVSREKKERFSLILESASTNQTSMYLCASSLWAGPPYEQYFGPGTRLTVT.

Concerning this clone: The junction and the germline gene differ at one end; a read error may be behind it. V usage is TRBV27 and J usage is TRBJ2-5; the D gene is possibly TRBD1 (6 bases). Germline loops: CDR1 MNHEY, CDR2 SMNVEV (reference sequence). The CDR3 sequence is 14 residues long. CDR3 region: CASRFLQGPETQYF. The DNA of the CDR3 is TGTGCCAGCCGTTTCTTACAGGGTCCAGAGACCCAGTACTTC.

The sample holds one count of this clone. This chain uses TRBV30 with TRBJ1-2; no definite D call. Trimming stripped 4 bases from V and 8 bases from J, with 20 bases between. CDR1 and CDR2 (germline): GTSNPN, SVGIG (reference sequence). CDR3 length: 14 residues. CDR3 in DNA: TGTGCCTGGAACACTAATTTGCGGGCGGAGGGCTACACCTTC. Amino acid sequence: CAWNTNLRAEGYTF.

The V and J genes are TRBV7-9 and TRBJ2-1; TRBD1 aligns across 7 bases. Germline assignment: CDR1 SEHNR and CDR2 FQNEAQ (reference sequence). J was trimmed by 5 bases and V by 6 bases; bases with no gene match: 7. The CDR3 has 14 amino acids. The chain's CDR3 is CASRKTGADNEQFF. DNA of the CDR3: TGTGCCAGCAGAAAAACAGGGGCCGACAATGAGCAGTTCTTC.

The V call is TRBV27, the J call TRBJ2-1, with TRBD2 matching over 11 bases. Looked up from germline, CDR1 is MNHEY and CDR2 is SMNVEV (reference sequence). This CDR3 comprises 15 residues. J gave up 6 bases and V 6 bases, and 7 bases lay outside the gene matches. The CDR3 protein is CASRPLAGVSNEQFF. The DNA of the CDR3 is TGTGCCAGCAGGCCACTAGCGGGAGTTTCCAATGAGCAGTTCTTC.

In its sample, this clone was seen a few times. V gene TRBV5-4 combines with J gene TRBJ1-2; D gene ambiguous. The V gene lost 5 bases and the J gene lost 6 bases, with 14 bases spanning the gap. Germline lookup yields CDR1 SGHNT and CDR2 YYREEE (reference sequence). The CDR3 totals 13 residues. The CDR3 nucleotides are TGTGCCAGCAGACCGAGTGCTTTGGATGGCTACACCTTC. It codes for CASRPSALDGYTF.

This rearrangement joins TRBV14 to TRBJ2-6, with D unresolved. This CDR3 has 13 residues. Trimming stripped 8 bases from V and 0 bases from J, with 5 bases between. Germline loops: CDR1 SGHDN, CDR2 FVKESK. The CDR3 region has the DNA TGTGCCAGCCGTTTCTCTGGGGCCAACGTCCTGACTTTC. Translation: CASRFSGANVLTF.

The genes are TRBV5-1 and TRBJ2-3; 9 bases line up with TRBD2. Germline-derived CDR1 and CDR2 are SGHRS and YFSETQ. The trim removed 4 bases at V and 6 bases at J, leaving 6 bases unmatched. This CDR3 contains 14 residues. The CDR3 nucleotides are TGCGCCAGCAGCGCTGTAGCGGGGGAGGATACGCAGTATTTT. Amino acid sequence: CASSAVAGEDTQYF.

J is TRBJ1-2 and V is TRBV2, with TRBD1 as a possible D gene (6 bases). From germline, CDR1 is SNHLY and CDR2 FYNNEI. The CDR3 contains 14 residues. V shed 7 bases and J shed 1 base, with 13 bases lying between them. The CDR3 DNA reads TGTGCCAGCATCAAGGACAGAAATAACTATGGCTACACCTTC. Residues: CASIKDRNNYGYTF.

The rearrangement uses TRBV24-1 and TRBJ1-1; 8 bases line up with TRBD1. The CDR3 totals 16 residues. The germline CDR1 and CDR2 sequences are KGHDR and SFDVKD. The V segment lost 5 bases and the J segment 1 base; nucleotides outside the gene matches: 8. CDR3 DNA sequence: TGTGCCACCAGTGGCCCCGGACAGGGTAGGAACACTGAAGCTTTCTTT. Its protein product is CATSGPGQGRNTEAFF.

The chain uses TRBV5-8 and TRBJ2-7; the D is unclear. The CDR3 extends over 14 amino acids. V shed 2 bases and J shed 4 bases, with 13 bases lying between them. Germline V gene sequence: CDR1 SGHTS, CDR2 YDEGEE. The CDR3 protein is CASSFYGRLYEQYF. The CDR3 DNA reads as TGTGCCAGCAGCTTTTATGGCAGGTTGTACGAGCAGTACTTC.

The rearrangement joins TRBV5-1 to TRBJ2-5, with 7 bases identical to TRBD2. V was clipped by 1 base and J by 5 bases; unmatched bases: 11. Looked up from germline, CDR1 is SGHRS and CDR2 is YFSETQ. This CDR3 is built from 16 residues. The CDR3 loop is CASSLNVAGEGETQYF. The CDR3 DNA is TGCGCCAGCAGCTTGAATGTGGCGGGAGAGGGGGAGACCCAGTACTTC.

The rearrangement joins TRBV30 to TRBJ2-1; 7 nucleotides line up with TRBD2. V trimming: 3 bases; J trimming: 9 bases; junction bases outside the gene matches: 8. The CDR3 runs to 13 residues. The germline V gene has CDR1 GTSNPN and CDR2 SVGIG (reference sequence). The CDR3: CAWSATSAGEQFF. The CDR3 bases are TGTGCCTGGAGCGCCACTAGCGCTGGTGAGCAGTTCTTC. Filled out from reference TRBV30 and TRBJ2-1, the complete variable domain reads SQTIHQWPATLVQPVGSPLSLECTVEGTSNPNLYWYRQAAGRGLQLLFYSVGIGQISSEVPQNLSASRPQDRQFILSSKKLLLSDSGFYLCAWSATSAGEQFFGPGTRLTVL.

The chain links TRBV19 to TRBJ2-1; perhaps TRBD2 as D (6 bases). The CDR3 loop spans 16 amino acids. Trimming left V 5 bases short and J 4 bases short, with 18 bases between. Germline-derived CDR1 and CDR2 are LNHDA and SQIVND (reference sequence). CDR3 in amino acids: CASSLTGTRYYNEQFF. DNA for the CDR3: TGTGCCAGTAGTCTTACCGGGACTCGATATTACAATGAGCAGTTCTTC.

Only one count was recorded for this clone. The chain couples TRBV27 to TRBJ1-2; D possibly corresponds to TRBD1 (6 bases). CDR1 MNHEY and CDR2 SMNVEV come from the germline V gene (reference sequence). This CDR3 is built from 14 residues. V was trimmed by 8 bases and J by 1 base, leaving 14 bases between them. DNA of the CDR3: TGTGCCAGCGGTCTACAGGGTATTAACTATGGCTACACCTTC. Translated: CASGLQGINYGYTF.

The J gene is TRBJ2-3, the V gene TRBV5-1; 7 nucleotides agree with TRBD1. Germline V lookup: CDR1 SGHRS, CDR2 YFSETQ. J gave up 0 bases and V 3 bases, and 7 bases lay outside the gene matches. The CDR3 runs to 16 residues. CDR3 sequence reads: CASSWGTVTSTDTQYF. The CDR3, as DNA: TGCGCCAGCAGCTGGGGGACAGTAACTAGCACAGATACGCAGTATTTT.